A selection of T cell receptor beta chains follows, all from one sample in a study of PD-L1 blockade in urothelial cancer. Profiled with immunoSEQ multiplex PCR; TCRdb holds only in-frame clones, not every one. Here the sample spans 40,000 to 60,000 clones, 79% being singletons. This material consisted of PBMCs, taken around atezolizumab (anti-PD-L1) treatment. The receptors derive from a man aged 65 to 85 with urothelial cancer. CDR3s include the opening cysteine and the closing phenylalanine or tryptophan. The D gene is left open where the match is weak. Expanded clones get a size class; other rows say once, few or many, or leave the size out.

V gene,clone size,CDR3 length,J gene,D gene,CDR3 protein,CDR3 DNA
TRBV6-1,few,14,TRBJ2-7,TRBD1,CASTDRGRVHEQYF,TGTGCCAGCACGGACAGGGGCCGAGTTCACGAGCAGTACTTC
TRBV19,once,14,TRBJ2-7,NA,CASSNPRDSYEQYF,TGTGCCAGTAGTAATCCGCGGGACTCCTACGAGCAGTACTTC
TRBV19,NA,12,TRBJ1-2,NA,CAIPDSRHGYTF,TGTGCCATCCCGGACAGCCGCCATGGCTACACCTTC
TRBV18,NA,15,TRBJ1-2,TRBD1,CASSPGQGVGYGYTF,TGTGCCAGCTCACCAGGGCAGGGGGTTGGCTATGGCTACACCTTC
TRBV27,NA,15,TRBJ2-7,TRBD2,CASRKGLAVTYEQYF,TGTGCCAGCAGAAAAGGACTAGCGGTCACCTACGAGCAGTACTTC
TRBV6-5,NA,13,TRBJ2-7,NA,CASSPDSSYEQYF,TGTGCCAGCAGTCCGGACAGTTCCTACGAGCAGTACTTC
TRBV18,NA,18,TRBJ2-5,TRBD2,CASSSGLAGGPGEETQYF,TGTGCCAGCTCATCGGGACTAGCGGGAGGGCCTGGCGAGGAGACCCAGTACTTC
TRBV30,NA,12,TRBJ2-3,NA,CARNQGTDTQYF,TGTGCCAGAAATCAGGGGACAGATACGCAGTATTTT
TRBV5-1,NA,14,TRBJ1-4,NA,CASSLSFRNEKLFF,TGCGCCAGCAGCCTGTCGTTCCGTAATGAAAAACTGTTTTTT
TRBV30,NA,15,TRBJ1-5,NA,CAWGKRQSTHQPQHF,TGTGCCTGGGGAAAGCGACAGAGTACACATCAGCCCCAGCATTTT
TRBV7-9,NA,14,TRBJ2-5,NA,CASSFGLAGETQYF,TGTGCCAGCAGCTTTGGACTTGCGGGAGAGACCCAGTACTTC
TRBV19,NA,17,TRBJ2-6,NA,CASSKSGSHSGANVLTF,TGTGCCAGTAGTAAGTCGGGTTCGCACTCTGGGGCCAACGTCCTGACTTTC
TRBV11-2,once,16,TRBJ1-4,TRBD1,CASSLELTGGYEKLFF,TGTGCCAGCAGCTTAGAATTGACAGGGGGATATGAAAAACTGTTTTTT
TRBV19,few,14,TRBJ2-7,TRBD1,CASSENRGAYEQYF,TGTGCCAGTAGCGAAAACAGGGGAGCCTACGAGCAGTACTTC
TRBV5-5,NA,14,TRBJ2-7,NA,CASSLGQASTGQYF,TGTGCCAGCAGCTTGGGGCAGGCCTCTACTGGGCAGTACTTC
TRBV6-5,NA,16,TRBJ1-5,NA,CASSYSGAGSNQPQHF,TGTGCCAGCAGTTACTCGGGGGCTGGTAGCAATCAGCCCCAGCATTTT
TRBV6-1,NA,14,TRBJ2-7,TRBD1,CASSESRGRGEQYF,TGTGCCAGCAGTGAAAGCAGGGGGCGCGGAGAGCAGTACTTC
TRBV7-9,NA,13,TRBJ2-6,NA,CVMRDSGANVLTF,TGTGTCATGAGGGACTCTGGGGCCAACGTCCTGACTTTC
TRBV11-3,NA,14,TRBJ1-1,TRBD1,CASSEQGEGTEAFF,TGTGCCAGCAGCGAACAGGGGGAAGGGACTGAAGCTTTCTTT
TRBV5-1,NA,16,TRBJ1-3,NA,CASSIQGFRSGNTIYF,TGCGCCAGCAGCATACAGGGTTTTAGGTCTGGAAACACCATATATTTT
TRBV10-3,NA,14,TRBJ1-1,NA,CAISADRRNTEAFF,TGTGCCATCAGTGCGGACAGACGGAACACTGAAGCTTTCTTT
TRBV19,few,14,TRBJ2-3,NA,CASSMRTATDTQYF,TGTGCCAGTAGTATGAGGACTGCCACAGATACGCAGTATTTT
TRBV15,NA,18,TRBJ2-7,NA,CATSRDRESGRSSYEQYF,TGTGCCACCAGCAGAGATCGGGAAAGCGGCCGGAGCTCCTACGAGCAGTACTTC
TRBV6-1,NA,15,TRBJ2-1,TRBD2,CASRRGLAGEGEQFF,TGTGCCAGCAGGAGAGGACTAGCGGGAGAGGGTGAGCAGTTCTTC
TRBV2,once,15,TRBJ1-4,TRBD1,CASSPQQGAREKLFF,TGTGCCAGCAGTCCCCAACAGGGGGCGCGAGAAAAACTGTTTTTT
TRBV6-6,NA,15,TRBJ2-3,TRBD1,CASRVDRESTDTQYF,TGTGCCAGCAGGGTGGACAGGGAATCCACAGATACGCAGTATTTT
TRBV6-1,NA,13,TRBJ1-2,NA,CASTERGTYGYTF,TGTGCCAGCACGGAGAGGGGGACCTATGGCTACACCTTC
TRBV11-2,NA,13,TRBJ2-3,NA,CASSLGGADTQYF,TGTGCCAGCAGCTTAGGCGGCGCTGATACGCAGTATTTT
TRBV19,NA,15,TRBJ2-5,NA,CASSIRAGSQETQYF,TGTGCCAGTAGTATAAGGGCAGGGTCCCAAGAGACCCAGTACTTC